These T cell receptor beta chains were read from a single sample in a study of T cell changes during pregnancy in multiple sclerosis. Some clones are missing from TCRdb's copy, which holds only in-frame ones; the method was immunoSEQ multiplex PCR. The table shows tens of thousands of clones, with 80% to 90% occurring only once. The input for sequencing was peripheral blood, taken before pregnancy. The receptors come from a female donor with multiple sclerosis, enrolled in a pregnancy study. Both conserved end residues are part of each CDR3.

CDR3	V	J
CASSQGRMLTSGTTYEQYF	TRBV4-2	TRBJ2-7
CASSLLSYEQYF	TRBV6-5	TRBJ2-7
CASSLGSSYNSPLHF	TRBV7-9	TRBJ1-6
CASSSPDRGRLRTEAFF	TRBV11-1	TRBJ1-1
CASRAGTENTGELFF	TRBV2	TRBJ2-2
CASSTPGGVTEAFF	TRBV6-5	TRBJ1-1
CASSRGSLNTGELFF	TRBV6-5	TRBJ2-2
CASSSASSGEPNEQFF	TRBV7-9	TRBJ2-1
CASSGQGGLEQYF	TRBV19	TRBJ2-7
CASSDRDSGNIQYF	TRBV5-1	TRBJ2-4
CASTSSHSEQYF	TRBV11-2	TRBJ2-7
CASSVGTSGFQETQYF	TRBV9	TRBJ2-5
CASSDSNSPLHF	TRBV2	TRBJ1-6
CASSTGQSNTEAFF	TRBV7-6	TRBJ1-1
CASSPVSSGRFLGNEQFF	TRBV19	TRBJ2-1
CAISESGTGEETQYF	TRBV10-3	TRBJ2-5
CASSLSGLDGYTF	TRBV7-9	TRBJ1-2
CASSLTQGTDYEQYF	TRBV7-8	TRBJ2-7
CASSLGGDRSWIYGYTF	TRBV7-2	TRBJ1-2
CASSTRQGKGTF	TRBV7-8	TRBJ1-2
CASSLGAGGAYTGELFF	TRBV7-2	TRBJ2-2
CASSFDRGGDGYTF	TRBV9	TRBJ1-2
CASSYGRSSYNSPLHF	TRBV6-5	TRBJ1-6
CSAFLTGNYGYTF	TRBV29-1	TRBJ1-2
CASSLWTGNQPQHF	TRBV7-6	TRBJ1-5
CASSTLTGGRGYGYTF	TRBV11-2	TRBJ1-2
CASSRQNTGELFF	TRBV7-3	TRBJ2-2
CASSSPGQGGGNTIYF	TRBV6-5	TRBJ1-3
CASSLARDISPLHF	TRBV5-6	TRBJ1-6
CASSEMNTEAFF	TRBV2	TRBJ1-1
CASSRYPDTKEQFF	TRBV5-1	TRBJ2-1
CASRLDSASNQPQHF	TRBV19	TRBJ1-5
CASSLEGPLAGDEQFF	TRBV7-2	TRBJ2-1
CASGLSGNYGYTF	TRBV12-5	TRBJ1-2
CASSMSVHKTQYF	TRBV19	TRBJ2-5
CASSLEQVYGYTF	TRBV7-2	TRBJ1-2
CAISEFGPGSLYYEQYF	TRBV10-3	TRBJ2-7
CASSVIAGGYNEQFF	TRBV9	TRBJ2-1
CASSLRRAGGLSDTQYF	TRBV7-2	TRBJ2-3
CASSGQGRGYGYTF	TRBV2	TRBJ1-2
CSVGTGGDEQYF	TRBV29-1	TRBJ2-7
CASNRGEGYGYTF	TRBV19	TRBJ1-2
CASSFPRWGGANNEQFF	TRBV28	TRBJ2-1
CASTTLPGTTADTQYF	TRBV7-9	TRBJ2-3
CASSYTSGGAETQYF	TRBV6-5	TRBJ2-5
CASGYNTGRGEKLFF	TRBV12-5	TRBJ1-4
CASRRLRDSYGYTF	TRBV5-1	TRBJ1-2
CASRGGSSTDTQYF	TRBV5-4	TRBJ2-3
CASSSGQGETYEQYF	TRBV5-4	TRBJ2-7
CASSLRVAGADTQYF	TRBV5-4	TRBJ2-3
CASSILDTGELFF	TRBV19	TRBJ2-2
CASSPGQGASFGGYTF	TRBV18	TRBJ1-2
CASSLWSGNQPQHF	TRBV27	TRBJ1-5
CASHPARDRVMNTEAFF	TRBV5-1	TRBJ1-1